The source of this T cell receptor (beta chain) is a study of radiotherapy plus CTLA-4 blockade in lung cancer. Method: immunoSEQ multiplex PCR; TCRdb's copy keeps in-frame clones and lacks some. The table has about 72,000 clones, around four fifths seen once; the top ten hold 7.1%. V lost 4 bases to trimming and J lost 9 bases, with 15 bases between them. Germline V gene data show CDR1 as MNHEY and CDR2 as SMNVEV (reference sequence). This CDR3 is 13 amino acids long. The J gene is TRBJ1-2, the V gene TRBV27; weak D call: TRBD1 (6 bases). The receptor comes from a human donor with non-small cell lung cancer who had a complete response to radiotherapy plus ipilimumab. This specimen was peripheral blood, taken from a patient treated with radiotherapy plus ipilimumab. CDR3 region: CASSSGGRGSYTF. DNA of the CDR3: TGTGCCAGCAGTTCGGGGGGGCGCGGGAGCTACACCTTC.